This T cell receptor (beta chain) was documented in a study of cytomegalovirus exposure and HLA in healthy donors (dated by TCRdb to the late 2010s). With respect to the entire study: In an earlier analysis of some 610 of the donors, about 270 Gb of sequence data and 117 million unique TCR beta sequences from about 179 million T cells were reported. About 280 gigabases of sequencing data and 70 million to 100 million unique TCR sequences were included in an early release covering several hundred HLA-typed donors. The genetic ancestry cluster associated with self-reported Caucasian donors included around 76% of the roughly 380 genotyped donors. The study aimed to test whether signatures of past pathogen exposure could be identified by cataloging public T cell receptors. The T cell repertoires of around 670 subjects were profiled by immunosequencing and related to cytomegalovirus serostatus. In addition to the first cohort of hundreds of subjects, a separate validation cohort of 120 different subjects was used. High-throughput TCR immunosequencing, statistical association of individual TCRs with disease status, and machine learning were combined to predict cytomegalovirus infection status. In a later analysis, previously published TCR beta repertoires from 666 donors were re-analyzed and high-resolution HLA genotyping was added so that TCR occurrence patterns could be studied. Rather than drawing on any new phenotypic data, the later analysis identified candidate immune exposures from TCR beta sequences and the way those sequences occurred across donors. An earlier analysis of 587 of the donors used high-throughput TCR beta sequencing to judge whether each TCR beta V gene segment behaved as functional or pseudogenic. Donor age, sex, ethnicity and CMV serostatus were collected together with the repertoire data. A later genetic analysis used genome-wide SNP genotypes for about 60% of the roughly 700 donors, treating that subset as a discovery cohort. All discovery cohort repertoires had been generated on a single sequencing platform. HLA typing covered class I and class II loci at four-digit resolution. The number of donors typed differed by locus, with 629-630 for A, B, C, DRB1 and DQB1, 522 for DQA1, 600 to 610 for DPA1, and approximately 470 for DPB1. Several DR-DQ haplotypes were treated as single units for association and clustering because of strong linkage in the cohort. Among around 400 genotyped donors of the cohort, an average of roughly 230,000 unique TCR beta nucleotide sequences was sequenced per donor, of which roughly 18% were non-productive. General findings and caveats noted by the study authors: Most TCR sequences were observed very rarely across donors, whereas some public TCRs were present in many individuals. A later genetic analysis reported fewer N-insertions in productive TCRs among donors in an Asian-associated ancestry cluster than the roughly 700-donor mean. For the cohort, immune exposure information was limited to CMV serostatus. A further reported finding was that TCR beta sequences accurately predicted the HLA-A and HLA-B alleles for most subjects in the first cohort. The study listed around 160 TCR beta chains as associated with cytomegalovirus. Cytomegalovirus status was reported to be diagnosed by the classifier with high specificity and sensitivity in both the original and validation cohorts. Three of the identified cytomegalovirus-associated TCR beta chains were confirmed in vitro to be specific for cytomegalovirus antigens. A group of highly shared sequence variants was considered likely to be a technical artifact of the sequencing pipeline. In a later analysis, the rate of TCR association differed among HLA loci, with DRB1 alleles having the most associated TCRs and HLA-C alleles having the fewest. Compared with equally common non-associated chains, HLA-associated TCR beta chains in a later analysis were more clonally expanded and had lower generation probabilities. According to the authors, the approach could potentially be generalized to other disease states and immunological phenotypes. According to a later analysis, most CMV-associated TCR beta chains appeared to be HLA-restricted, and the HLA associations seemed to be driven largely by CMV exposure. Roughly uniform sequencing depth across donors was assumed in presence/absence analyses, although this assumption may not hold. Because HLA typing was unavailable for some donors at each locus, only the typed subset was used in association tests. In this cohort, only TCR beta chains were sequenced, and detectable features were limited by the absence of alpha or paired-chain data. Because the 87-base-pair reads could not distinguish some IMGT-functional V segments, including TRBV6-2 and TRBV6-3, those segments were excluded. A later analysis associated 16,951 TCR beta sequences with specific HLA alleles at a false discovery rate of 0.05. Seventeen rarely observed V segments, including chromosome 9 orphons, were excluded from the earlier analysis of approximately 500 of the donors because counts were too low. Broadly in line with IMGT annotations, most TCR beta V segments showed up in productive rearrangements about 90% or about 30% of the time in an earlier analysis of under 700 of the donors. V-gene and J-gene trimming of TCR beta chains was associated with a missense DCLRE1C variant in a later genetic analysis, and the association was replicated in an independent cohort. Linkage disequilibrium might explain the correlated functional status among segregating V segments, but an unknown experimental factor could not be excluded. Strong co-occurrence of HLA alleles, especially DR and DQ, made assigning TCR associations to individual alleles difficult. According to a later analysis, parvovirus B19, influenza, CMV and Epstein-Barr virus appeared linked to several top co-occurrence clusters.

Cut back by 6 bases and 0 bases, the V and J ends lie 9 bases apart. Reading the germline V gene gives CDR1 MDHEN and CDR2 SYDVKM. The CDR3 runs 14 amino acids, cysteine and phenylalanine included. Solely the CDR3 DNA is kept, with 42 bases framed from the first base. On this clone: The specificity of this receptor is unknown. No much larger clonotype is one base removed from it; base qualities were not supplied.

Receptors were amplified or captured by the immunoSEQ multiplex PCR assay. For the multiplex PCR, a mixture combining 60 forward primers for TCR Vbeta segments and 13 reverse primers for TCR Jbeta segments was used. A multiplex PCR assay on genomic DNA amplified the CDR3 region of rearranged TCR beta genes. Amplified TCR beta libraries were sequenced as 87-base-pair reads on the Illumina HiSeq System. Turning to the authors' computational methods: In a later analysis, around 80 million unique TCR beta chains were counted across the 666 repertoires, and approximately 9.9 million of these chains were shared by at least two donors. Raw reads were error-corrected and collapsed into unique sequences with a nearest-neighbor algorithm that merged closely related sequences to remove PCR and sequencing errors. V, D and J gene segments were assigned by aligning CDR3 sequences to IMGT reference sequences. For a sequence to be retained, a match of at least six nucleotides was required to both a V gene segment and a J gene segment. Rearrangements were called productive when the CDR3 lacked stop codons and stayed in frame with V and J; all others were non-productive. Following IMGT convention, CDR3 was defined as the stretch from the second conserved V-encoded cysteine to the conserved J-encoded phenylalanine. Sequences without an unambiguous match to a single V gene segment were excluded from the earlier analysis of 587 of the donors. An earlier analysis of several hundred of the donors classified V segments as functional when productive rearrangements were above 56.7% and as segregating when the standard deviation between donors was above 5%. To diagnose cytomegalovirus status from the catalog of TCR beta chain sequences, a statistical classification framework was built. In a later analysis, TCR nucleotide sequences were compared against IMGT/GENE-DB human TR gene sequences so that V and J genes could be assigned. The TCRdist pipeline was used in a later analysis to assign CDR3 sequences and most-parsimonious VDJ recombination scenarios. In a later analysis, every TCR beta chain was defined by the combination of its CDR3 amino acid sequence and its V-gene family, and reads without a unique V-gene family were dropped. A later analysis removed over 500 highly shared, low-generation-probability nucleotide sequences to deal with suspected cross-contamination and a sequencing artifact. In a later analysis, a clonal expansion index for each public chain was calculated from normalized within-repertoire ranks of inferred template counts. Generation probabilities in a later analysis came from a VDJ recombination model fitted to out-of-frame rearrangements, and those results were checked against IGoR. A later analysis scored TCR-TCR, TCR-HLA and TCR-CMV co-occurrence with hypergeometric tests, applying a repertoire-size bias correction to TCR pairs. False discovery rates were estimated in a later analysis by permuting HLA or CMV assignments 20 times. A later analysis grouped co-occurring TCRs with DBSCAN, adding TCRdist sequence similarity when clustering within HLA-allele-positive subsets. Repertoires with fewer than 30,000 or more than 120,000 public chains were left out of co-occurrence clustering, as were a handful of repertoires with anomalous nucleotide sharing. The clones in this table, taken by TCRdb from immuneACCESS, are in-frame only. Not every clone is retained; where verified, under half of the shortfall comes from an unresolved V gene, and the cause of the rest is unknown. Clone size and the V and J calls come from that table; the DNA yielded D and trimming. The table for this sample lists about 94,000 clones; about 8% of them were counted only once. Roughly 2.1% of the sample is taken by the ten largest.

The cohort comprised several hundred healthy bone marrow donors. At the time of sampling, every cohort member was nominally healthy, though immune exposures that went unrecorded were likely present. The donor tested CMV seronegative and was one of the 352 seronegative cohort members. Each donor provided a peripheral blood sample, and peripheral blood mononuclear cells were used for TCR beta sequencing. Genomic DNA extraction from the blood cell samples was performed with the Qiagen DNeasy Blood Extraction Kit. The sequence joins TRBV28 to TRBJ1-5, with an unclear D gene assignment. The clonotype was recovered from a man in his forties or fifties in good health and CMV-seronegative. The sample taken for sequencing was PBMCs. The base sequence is TGTGCCAGCAGGACGACTGGTAGCAATCAGCCCCAGCATTTT. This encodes CASRTTGSNQPQHF.